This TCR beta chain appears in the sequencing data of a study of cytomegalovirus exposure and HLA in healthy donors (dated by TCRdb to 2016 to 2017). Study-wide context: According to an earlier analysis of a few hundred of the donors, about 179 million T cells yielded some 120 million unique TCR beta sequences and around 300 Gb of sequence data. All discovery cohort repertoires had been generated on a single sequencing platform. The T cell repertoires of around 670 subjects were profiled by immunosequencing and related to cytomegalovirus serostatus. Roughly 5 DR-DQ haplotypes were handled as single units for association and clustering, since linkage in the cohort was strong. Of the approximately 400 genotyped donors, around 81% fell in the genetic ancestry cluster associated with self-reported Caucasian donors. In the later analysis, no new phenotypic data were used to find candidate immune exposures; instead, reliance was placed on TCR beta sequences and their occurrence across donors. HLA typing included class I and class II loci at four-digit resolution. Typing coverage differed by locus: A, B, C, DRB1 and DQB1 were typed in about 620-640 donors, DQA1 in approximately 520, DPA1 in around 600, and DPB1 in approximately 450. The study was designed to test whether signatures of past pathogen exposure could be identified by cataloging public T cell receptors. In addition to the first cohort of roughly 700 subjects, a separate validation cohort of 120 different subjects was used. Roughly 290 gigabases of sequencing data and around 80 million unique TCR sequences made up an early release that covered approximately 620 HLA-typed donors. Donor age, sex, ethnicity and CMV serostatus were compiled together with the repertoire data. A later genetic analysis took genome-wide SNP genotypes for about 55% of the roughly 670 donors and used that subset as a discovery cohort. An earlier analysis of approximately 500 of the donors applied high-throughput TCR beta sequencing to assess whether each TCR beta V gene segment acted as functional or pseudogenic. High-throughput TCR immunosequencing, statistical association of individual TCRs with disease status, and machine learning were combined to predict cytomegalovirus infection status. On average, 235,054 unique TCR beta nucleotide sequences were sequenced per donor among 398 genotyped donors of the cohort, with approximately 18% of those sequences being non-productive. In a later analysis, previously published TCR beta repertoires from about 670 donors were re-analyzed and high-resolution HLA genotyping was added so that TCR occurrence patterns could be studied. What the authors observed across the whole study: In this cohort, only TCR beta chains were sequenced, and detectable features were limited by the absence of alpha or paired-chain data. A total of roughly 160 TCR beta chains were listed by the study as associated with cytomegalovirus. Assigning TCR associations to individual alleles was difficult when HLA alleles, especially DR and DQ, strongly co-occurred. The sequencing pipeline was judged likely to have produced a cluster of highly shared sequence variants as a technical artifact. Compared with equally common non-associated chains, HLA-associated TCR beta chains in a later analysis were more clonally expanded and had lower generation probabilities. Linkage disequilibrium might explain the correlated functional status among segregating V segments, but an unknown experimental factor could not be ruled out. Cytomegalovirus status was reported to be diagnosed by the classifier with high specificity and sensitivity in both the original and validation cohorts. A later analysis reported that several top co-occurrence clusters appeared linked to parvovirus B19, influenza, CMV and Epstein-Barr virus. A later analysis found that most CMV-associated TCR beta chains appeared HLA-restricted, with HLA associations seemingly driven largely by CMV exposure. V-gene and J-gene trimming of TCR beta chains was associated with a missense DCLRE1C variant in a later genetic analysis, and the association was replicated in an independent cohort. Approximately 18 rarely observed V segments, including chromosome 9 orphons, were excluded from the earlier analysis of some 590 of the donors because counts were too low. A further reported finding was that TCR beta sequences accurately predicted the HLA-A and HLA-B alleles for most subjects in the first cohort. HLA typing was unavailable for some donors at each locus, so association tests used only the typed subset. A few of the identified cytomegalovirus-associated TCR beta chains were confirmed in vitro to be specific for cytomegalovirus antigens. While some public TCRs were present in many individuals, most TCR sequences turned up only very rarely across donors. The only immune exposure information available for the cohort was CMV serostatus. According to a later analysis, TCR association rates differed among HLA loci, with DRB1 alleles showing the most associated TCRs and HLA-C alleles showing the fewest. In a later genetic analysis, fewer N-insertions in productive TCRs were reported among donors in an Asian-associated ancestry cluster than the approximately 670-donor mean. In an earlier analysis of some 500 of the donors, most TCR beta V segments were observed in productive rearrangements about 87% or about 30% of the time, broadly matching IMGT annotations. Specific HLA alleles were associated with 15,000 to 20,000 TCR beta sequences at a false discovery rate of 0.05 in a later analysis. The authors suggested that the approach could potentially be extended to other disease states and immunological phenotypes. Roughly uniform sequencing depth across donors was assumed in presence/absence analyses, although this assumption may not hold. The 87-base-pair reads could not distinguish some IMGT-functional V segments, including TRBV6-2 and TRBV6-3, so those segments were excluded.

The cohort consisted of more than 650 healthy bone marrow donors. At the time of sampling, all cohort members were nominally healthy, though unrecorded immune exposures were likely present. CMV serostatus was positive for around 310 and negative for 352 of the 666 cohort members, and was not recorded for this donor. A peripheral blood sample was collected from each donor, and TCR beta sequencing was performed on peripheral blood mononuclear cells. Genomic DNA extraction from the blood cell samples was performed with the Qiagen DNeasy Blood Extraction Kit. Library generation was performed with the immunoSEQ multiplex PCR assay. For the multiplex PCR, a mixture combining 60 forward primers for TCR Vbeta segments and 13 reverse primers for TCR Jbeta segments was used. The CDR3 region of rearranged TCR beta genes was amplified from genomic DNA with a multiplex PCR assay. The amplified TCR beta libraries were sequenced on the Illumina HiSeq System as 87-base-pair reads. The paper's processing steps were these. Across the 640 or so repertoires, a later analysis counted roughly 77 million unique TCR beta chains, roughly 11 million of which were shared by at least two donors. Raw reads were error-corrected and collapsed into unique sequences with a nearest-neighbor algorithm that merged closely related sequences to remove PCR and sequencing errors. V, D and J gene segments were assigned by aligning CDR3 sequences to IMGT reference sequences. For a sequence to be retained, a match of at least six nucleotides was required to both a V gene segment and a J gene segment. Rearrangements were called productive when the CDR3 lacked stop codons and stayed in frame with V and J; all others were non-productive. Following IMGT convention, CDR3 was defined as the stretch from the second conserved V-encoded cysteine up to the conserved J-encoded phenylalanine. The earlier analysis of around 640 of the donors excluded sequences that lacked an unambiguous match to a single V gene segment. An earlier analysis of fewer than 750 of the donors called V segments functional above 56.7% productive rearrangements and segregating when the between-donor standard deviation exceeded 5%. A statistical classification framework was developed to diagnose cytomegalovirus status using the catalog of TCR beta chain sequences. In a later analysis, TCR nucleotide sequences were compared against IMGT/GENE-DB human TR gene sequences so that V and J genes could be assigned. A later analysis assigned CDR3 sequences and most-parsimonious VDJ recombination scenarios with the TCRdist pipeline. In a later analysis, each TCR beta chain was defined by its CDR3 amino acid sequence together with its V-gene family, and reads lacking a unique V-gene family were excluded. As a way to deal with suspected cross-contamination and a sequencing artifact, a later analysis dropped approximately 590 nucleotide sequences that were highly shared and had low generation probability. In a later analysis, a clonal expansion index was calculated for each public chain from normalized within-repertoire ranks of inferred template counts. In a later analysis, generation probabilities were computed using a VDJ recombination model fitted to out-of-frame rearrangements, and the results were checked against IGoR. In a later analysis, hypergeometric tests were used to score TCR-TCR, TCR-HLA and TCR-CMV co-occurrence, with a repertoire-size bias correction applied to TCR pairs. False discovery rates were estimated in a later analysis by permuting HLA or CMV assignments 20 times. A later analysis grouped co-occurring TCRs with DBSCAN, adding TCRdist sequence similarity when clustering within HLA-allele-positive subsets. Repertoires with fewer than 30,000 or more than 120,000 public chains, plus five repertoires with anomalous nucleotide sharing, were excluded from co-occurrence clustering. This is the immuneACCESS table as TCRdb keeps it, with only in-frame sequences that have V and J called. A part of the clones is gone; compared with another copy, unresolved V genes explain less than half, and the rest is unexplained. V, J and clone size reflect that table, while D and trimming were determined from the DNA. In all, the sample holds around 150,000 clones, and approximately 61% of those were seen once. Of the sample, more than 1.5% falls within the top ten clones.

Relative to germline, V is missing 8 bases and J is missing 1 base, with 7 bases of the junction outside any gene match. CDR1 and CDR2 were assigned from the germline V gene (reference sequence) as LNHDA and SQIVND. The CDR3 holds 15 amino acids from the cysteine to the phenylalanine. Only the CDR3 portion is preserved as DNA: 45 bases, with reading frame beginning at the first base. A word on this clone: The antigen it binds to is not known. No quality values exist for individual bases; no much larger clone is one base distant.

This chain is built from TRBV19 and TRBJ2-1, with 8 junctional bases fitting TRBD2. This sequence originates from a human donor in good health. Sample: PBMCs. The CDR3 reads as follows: CASSSGSLSYNEQFF. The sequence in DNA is TGTGCCAGTTCGAGCGGGAGCCTATCCTACAATGAGCAGTTCTTC.